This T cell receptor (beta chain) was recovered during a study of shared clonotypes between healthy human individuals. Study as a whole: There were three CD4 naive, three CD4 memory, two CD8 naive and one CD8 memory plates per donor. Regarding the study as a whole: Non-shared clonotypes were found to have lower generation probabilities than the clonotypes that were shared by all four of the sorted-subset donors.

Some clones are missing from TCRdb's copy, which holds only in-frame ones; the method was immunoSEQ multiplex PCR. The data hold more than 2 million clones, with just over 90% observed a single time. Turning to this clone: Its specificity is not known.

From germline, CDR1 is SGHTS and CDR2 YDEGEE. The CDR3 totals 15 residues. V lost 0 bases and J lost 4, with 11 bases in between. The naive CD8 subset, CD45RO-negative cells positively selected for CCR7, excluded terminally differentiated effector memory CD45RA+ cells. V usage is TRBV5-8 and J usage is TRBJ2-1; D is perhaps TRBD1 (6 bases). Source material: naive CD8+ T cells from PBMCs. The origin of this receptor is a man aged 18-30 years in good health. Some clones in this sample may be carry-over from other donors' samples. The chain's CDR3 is CASSLDGGLYNEQFF. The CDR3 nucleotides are TGTGCCAGCAGCTTGGATGGGGGCTTGTACAATGAGCAGTTCTTC.